This is a list of T cell receptor beta chains from one sample in a study of shared clonotypes between healthy human individuals. Some clones are missing from TCRdb's copy, which holds only in-frame ones; the method was immunoSEQ multiplex PCR. The sample holds 950,000 to 1,100,000 clones, 65% to 75% seen once. Sample: memory CD4+ T cells sorted from blood. The source is a man between 18 and 29 years old in good health. Each CDR3 is given with its conserved first and last residue. D genes are given only for firm matches. Size is stated for part of the rows, as once, few or many counts, or as a class when the clone is expanded.

D: -
V: TRBV5-4
size: -
J: TRBJ1-2
CDR3: CASSPAGRVGGYTF
DNA: TGTGCCAGCAGCCCGGCCGGCAGGGTGGGTGGCTACACCTTC

D: TRBD2
V: TRBV6-4
size: -
J: TRBJ2-1
CDR3: CASSDTTSEPYNEQFF
DNA: TGTGCCAGCAGTGATACGACTAGCGAACCCTACAATGAGCAGTTCTTC

D: -
V: TRBV28
size: -
J: TRBJ2-7
CDR3: CASSSSMGSRRDVHEQYF
DNA: TGTGCCAGCAGTTCGTCGATGGGATCTCGAAGGGATGTACACGAGCAGTACTTC

D: -
V: TRBV7-9
size: -
J: TRBJ2-2
CDR3: CASSWTQNANTGELFF
DNA: TGTGCCAGCAGCTGGACTCAAAACGCGAACACCGGGGAGCTGTTTTTT

D: -
V: TRBV6-1
size: -
J: TRBJ1-1
CDR3: CASTSHGQLNTEAFF
DNA: TGTGCCAGCACCTCCCACGGGCAATTGAACACTGAAGCTTTCTTT

D: -
V: TRBV7-9
size: -
J: TRBJ2-7
CDR3: CASSSSSKQQYF
DNA: TGTGCCAGCAGCTCCTCGTCCAAGCAGCAGTACTTC

D: TRBD2
V: TRBV7-9
size: -
J: TRBJ2-5
CDR3: CASSLATAGPQETQYF
DNA: TGTGCCAGCAGCTTAGCGACAGCGGGACCTCAAGAGACCCAGTACTTC

D: -
V: TRBV5-1
size: once
J: TRBJ2-2
CDR3: CASSRQGGDTGELFF
DNA: TGCGCCAGCAGCCGACAGGGCGGGGACACCGGGGAGCTGTTTTTT

D: -
V: TRBV30
size: -
J: TRBJ2-7
CDR3: CAHGEPYEQYF
DNA: TGTGCCCACGGTGAGCCCTACGAGCAGTACTTC

D: TRBD1
V: TRBV6-6
size: -
J: TRBJ1-3
CDR3: CASRTGDGNTIYF
DNA: TGTGCCAGCAGAACAGGGGATGGAAACACCATATATTTT

D: -
V: TRBV7-2
size: -
J: TRBJ1-3
CDR3: CASSPRRSGNTIYF
DNA: TGTGCCAGCAGCCCACGACGGTCTGGAAACACCATATATTTT

D: -
V: TRBV7-6
size: -
J: TRBJ2-1
CDR3: CASSPIPDGSSYNEQFF
DNA: TGTGCCAGCAGCCCTATACCGGACGGGAGCTCCTACAATGAGCAGTTCTTC

D: -
V: TRBV30
size: -
J: TRBJ2-1
CDR3: CACTGGGGYNEQFF
DNA: TGTGCCTGCACTGGGGGTGGGGGTTACAATGAGCAGTTCTTC

D: -
V: TRBV6-6
size: -
J: TRBJ1-1
CDR3: CASSRQLNTEAFF
DNA: TGTGCCAGCAGCCGACAGTTAAACACTGAAGCTTTCTTT

D: -
V: TRBV10-1
size: -
J: TRBJ2-7
CDR3: CASSEGTGRQYF
DNA: TGCGCCAGCAGCGAGGGGACCGGACGGCAGTACTTC

D: TRBD1
V: TRBV19
size: few
J: TRBJ1-2
CDR3: CASIHDRGAGYTF
DNA: TGTGCCAGTATTCATGACAGGGGAGCTGGCTACACCTTC

D: -
V: TRBV28
size: -
J: TRBJ2-5
CDR3: CASSGAGAVKTQYF
DNA: TGTGCCAGCAGCGGGGCGGGGGCGGTGAAGACCCAGTACTTC

D: -
V: TRBV5-6
size: -
J: TRBJ2-5
CDR3: CASSLVGEETQYF
DNA: TGTGCCAGCAGCTTGGTTGGGGAAGAGACCCAGTACTTC

D: -
V: TRBV2
size: once
J: TRBJ1-1
CDR3: CASSDVGVSEAFF
DNA: TGTGCCAGCAGTGATGTGGGGGTATCTGAAGCTTTCTTT

D: -
V: TRBV15
size: once
J: TRBJ2-7
CDR3: CATSRDREKGHEQYF
DNA: TGTGCCACCAGCAGAGATAGGGAAAAGGGACACGAGCAGTACTTC

D: -
V: TRBV5-1
size: -
J: TRBJ2-7
CDR3: CASSLTGLSSYEQYF
DNA: TGCGCCAGCAGCTTGACAGGCTTGAGCTCCTACGAGCAGTACTTC

D: -
V: TRBV21-1
size: -
J: TRBJ2-7
CDR3: CASSEGRDRVHEQYF
DNA: TGTGCCAGCAGCGAAGGGCGGGACAGGGTACACGAGCAGTACTTC

D: -
V: TRBV5-4
size: -
J: TRBJ2-7
CDR3: CASSLAPRYSSYEQYF
DNA: TGTGCCAGCAGCTTGGCCCCACGTTACAGCTCCTACGAGCAGTACTTC

D: -
V: TRBV30
size: few
J: TRBJ1-1
CDR3: CAWSVRQNTEAFF
DNA: TGTGCCTGGAGTGTACGTCAGAACACTGAAGCTTTCTTT

D: -
V: TRBV12-2
size: -
J: TRBJ1-5
CDR3: CASRLPPGGHFDQPQHF
DNA: TGTGCAAGTCGCTTACCCCCTGGGGGACACTTCGATCAGCCCCAGCATTTT

D: TRBD2
V: TRBV19
size: once
J: TRBJ2-5
CDR3: CASSITSGSQETQYF
DNA: TGTGCCAGTAGTATCACTAGCGGGAGCCAGGAGACCCAGTACTTC

D: TRBD2
V: TRBV9
size: -
J: TRBJ2-5
CDR3: CASSPGGIGTQYF
DNA: TGTGCCAGCAGCCCGGGGGGTATCGGGACCCAGTACTTC

D: -
V: TRBV4-1
size: -
J: TRBJ2-2
CDR3: CASSQVRTANTGELFF
DNA: TGCGCCAGCAGCCAAGTAAGGACAGCGAACACCGGGGAGCTGTTTTTT

D: -
V: TRBV6-4
size: -
J: TRBJ2-7
CDR3: CASSDSIRLAWYEQYF
DNA: TGTGCCAGCAGTGACTCTATACGGCTGGCGTGGTACGAGCAGTACTTC

D: -
V: TRBV2
size: -
J: TRBJ1-6
CDR3: CASREGPPPTLHF
DNA: TGTGCCAGCCGTGAGGGACCCCCGCCGACCCTCCACTTT

D: -
V: TRBV14
size: -
J: TRBJ2-5
CDR3: CASSPTPGQTKQETQYF
DNA: TGTGCCAGCAGCCCCACCCCCGGACAGACGAAACAAGAGACCCAGTACTTC

D: TRBD1
V: TRBV7-6
size: many
J: TRBJ2-1
CDR3: CASSLDGQGARQFF
DNA: TGTGCCAGCAGCTTAGACGGACAGGGGGCGAGGCAGTTCTTC

D: -
V: TRBV6-1
size: -
J: TRBJ1-1
CDR3: CASSMYIEAFF
DNA: TGTGCCAGCAGTATGTACATTGAAGCTTTCTTT

D: -
V: TRBV2
size: -
J: TRBJ2-7
CDR3: CASSDEPSSYEQYF
DNA: TGTGCCAGCAGTGACGAGCCGAGCTCCTACGAGCAGTACTTC

D: -
V: TRBV9
size: once
J: TRBJ1-5
CDR3: CASSVGGADQPQHF
DNA: TGTGCCAGCAGCGTAGGAGGGGCTGATCAGCCCCAGCATTTT

D: -
V: TRBV7-2
size: few
J: TRBJ1-2
CDR3: CASSLARPGGYTF
DNA: TGTGCCAGCAGCTTAGCACGACCTGGTGGCTACACCTTC

D: -
V: TRBV5-1
size: -
J: TRBJ1-6
CDR3: CASSPGADRHSSYNSPLHF
DNA: TGCGCCAGCAGCCCGGGGGCGGACAGACACAGCTCCTATAATTCACCCCTCCACTTT

D: TRBD2
V: TRBV5-1
size: -
J: TRBJ2-1
CDR3: CASSSASGWDEQFF
DNA: TGCGCCAGCAGCTCGGCTAGCGGGTGGGATGAGCAGTTCTTC

D: TRBD2
V: TRBV4-2
size: -
J: TRBJ2-3
CDR3: CASAGLAGGNTDTQYF
DNA: TGTGCCAGTGCAGGACTAGCGGGGGGAAACACAGATACGCAGTATTTT

D: -
V: TRBV28
size: -
J: TRBJ2-1
CDR3: CASSLSFDRMNEQFF
DNA: TGTGCCAGCAGTTTAAGTTTCGACAGAATGAATGAGCAGTTCTTC

D: -
V: TRBV6-5
size: -
J: TRBJ2-3
CDR3: CASRLAGTDTQYF
DNA: TGTGCCAGCCGATTAGCGGGCACAGATACGCAGTATTTT

D: -
V: TRBV28
size: -
J: TRBJ2-2
CDR3: CASSEERGLFF
DNA: TGTGCCAGCAGTGAAGAGCGTGGGCTGTTTTTT

D: -
V: TRBV2
size: -
J: TRBJ1-2
CDR3: CASSAQAANYGYTF
DNA: TGTGCCAGCAGTGCACAGGCTGCAAACTATGGCTACACCTTC

D: TRBD1
V: TRBV9
size: -
J: TRBJ2-7
CDR3: CASSVGGTGVTEQYF
DNA: TGTGCCAGCAGCGTAGGTGGGACAGGGGTGACAGAGCAGTACTTC

D: TRBD2
V: TRBV5-1
size: -
J: TRBJ2-7
CDR3: CASSSSGGAYEQYF
DNA: TGCGCCAGCAGCTCCTCGGGGGGAGCCTACGAGCAGTACTTC

D: -
V: TRBV5-3
size: -
J: TRBJ2-7
CDR3: CAGTVEVRSNLIEQYF
DNA: TGTGCCGGTACCGTGGAGGTTCGTAGTAACCTAATAGAGCAGTACTTC

D: TRBD1
V: TRBV11-2
size: -
J: TRBJ2-7
CDR3: CASSADRVHEQYF
DNA: TGTGCCAGCAGCGCCGACAGGGTACACGAGCAGTACTTC

D: -
V: TRBV6-5
size: once
J: TRBJ2-1
CDR3: CASSSPKGGNEQFF
DNA: TGTGCCAGCAGTTCTCCGAAAGGGGGCAATGAGCAGTTCTTC

D: -
V: TRBV19
size: -
J: TRBJ1-1
CDR3: CASSITGDNTEAFF
DNA: TGTGCCAGTAGTATTACGGGAGATAACACTGAAGCTTTCTTT

D: -
V: TRBV5-1
size: -
J: TRBJ1-2
CDR3: CASSPGSRELYGYTF
DNA: TGCGCCAGCAGCCCAGGGTCGAGAGAGCTGTATGGCTACACCTTC

D: -
V: TRBV30
size: -
J: TRBJ2-5
CDR3: CAWSDVISGEQYF
DNA: TGTGCCTGGAGTGATGTGATATCGGGGGAGCAGTACTTC

D: -
V: TRBV18
size: -
J: TRBJ1-1
CDR3: CASSPGHFDTEAFF
DNA: TGTGCCAGCTCACCGGGACATTTTGACACTGAAGCTTTCTTT

D: -
V: TRBV2
size: -
J: TRBJ2-7
CDR3: CASSDFGTYEQYF
DNA: TGTGCCAGCAGTGACTTTGGGACCTACGAGCAGTACTTC

D: TRBD1
V: TRBV5-4
size: -
J: TRBJ1-2
CDR3: CASSSRQGYYGYTF
DNA: TGTGCCAGCAGCTCCAGACAGGGATACTATGGCTACACCTTC

D: -
V: TRBV19
size: many
J: TRBJ1-2
CDR3: CASSKSTNSNYGYTF
DNA: TGTGCCAGTAGTAAGTCGACAAATTCTAACTATGGCTACACCTTC

D: -
V: TRBV7-9
size: once
J: TRBJ1-5
CDR3: CASSLALDQPQHF
DNA: TGTGCCAGCAGCTTAGCGTTGGATCAGCCCCAGCATTTT

D: -
V: TRBV2
size: few
J: TRBJ2-3
CDR3: CASSPTSNVLDTQYF
DNA: TGTGCCAGCAGCCCGACTAGTAATGTGTTGGATACGCAGTATTTT

D: -
V: TRBV10-1
size: -
J: TRBJ2-5
CDR3: CASSEASVGETQYF
DNA: TGCGCCAGCAGTGAGGCCTCGGTAGGAGAGACCCAGTACTTC

D: TRBD1
V: TRBV4-1
size: -
J: TRBJ1-1
CDR3: CASSQGGTGNTEAFF
DNA: TGCGCCAGCAGCCAGGGGGGGACAGGGAACACTGAAGCTTTCTTT

D: -
V: TRBV4-1
size: few
J: TRBJ2-1
CDR3: CASSQIDLLAYNEQFF
DNA: TGCGCCAGCAGCCAAATAGACCTCCTAGCGTACAATGAGCAGTTCTTC